This T cell receptor beta chain was documented in a study of T cell responses to AZD1222 COVID-19 vaccine. Study at large: Second doses were pooled across both intervals (about 4 or about 12 weeks).

Sequenced by immunoSEQ multiplex PCR; TCRdb stores in-frame clones only, minus some. Here the sample spans about 140,000 clones, 92% being singletons. Details on this clone: What it binds is not known.

General study points: The donor group comprised mostly white British people and more females; the analysis possibly underestimated clonal diversity. Regions 160-218 and 743-854 dominated among vaccine-associated CD4 TCRs spanning spike. Researchers took repertoire samples only after the peak T cell response had come.

Here the sequenced sample was peripheral blood, taken on day 0 of AZD1222 vaccination. The receptor comes from an adult in good health.

CDR3: CASRPTGGVDQPQHF. Written as DNA, the CDR3 is TGTGCCAGCAGACCTACAGGGGGCGTTGATCAGCCCCAGCATTTT. V is TRBV6-2 or TRBV6-3 and J is TRBJ1-5; 9 bases map to TRBD1. The CDR3 length is 15 residues. J lost 5 bases, V lost 6 bases, and 8 bases had no gene match. The germline gives CDR1 MNHEY, CDR2 SVGEGT.